The rows below give T cell receptor beta chains drawn from one sample of a study of PD-L1 blockade in urothelial cancer. Measured with immunoSEQ multiplex PCR; TCRdb has only the in-frame clones, and not every one. The table shows more than 90,000 clones, with less than 85% occurring only once. Sequencing was performed on PBMCs, taken around atezolizumab (anti-PD-L1) treatment. These receptors all stem from a man aged 70 or older with urothelial cancer. CDR3s include the opening cysteine and the closing phenylalanine or tryptophan. Fields, in order: V gene, clone size, J gene, CDR3 length, D gene, CDR3 DNA, CDR3 protein. D genes are given only for firm matches. Clone size is given for some rows only: seen once, a few or many times, or a class if the clone is expanded.

>TRBV21-1|once|TRBJ2-1|18|.
TGTGCCAGCAGCCGACCTACCAGAAGGGACAGGGTGGACAATGAGCAGTTCTTC
CASSRPTRRDRVDNEQFF
>TRBV5-1|.|TRBJ2-5|17|TRBD1
TGCGCCAGCAGCTTGGGCCCGACAGGGGTGGCCGGGGAGACCCAGTACTTC
CASSLGPTGVAGETQYF
>TRBV5-1|.|TRBJ2-1|15|.
TGCGCCAGCAGCTTGGACAGGGACTCCTACAATGAGCAGTTCTTC
CASSLDRDSYNEQFF
>TRBV11-2|.|TRBJ2-1|15|.
TGTGCCACTTCGATCGCTGGGGCGGGAAATAATGAGCAGTTCTTC
CATSIAGAGNNEQFF
>TRBV4-3|.|TRBJ1-1|15|TRBD1
TGCGCCAGCAGCCAAGAGCCAGGGGGGAACACTGAAGCTTTCTTT
CASSQEPGGNTEAFF
>TRBV30|.|TRBJ1-4|15|.
TGTGCCTGGAGTGCGGCAAGGCAGGGTAATGAAAAACTGTTTTTT
CAWSAARQGNEKLFF
>TRBV6-1|few|TRBJ2-3|15|TRBD2
TGTGCCAGCAAGGATCGGCCTAGCGGGGCAGATACGCAGTATTTT
CASKDRPSGADTQYF
>TRBV5-4|once|TRBJ1-3|16|TRBD1
TGTGCCAGCAGCCCAGGACAGGGACCCTCTGGAAACACCATATATTTT
CASSPGQGPSGNTIYF
>TRBV5-1|.|TRBJ1-5|15|.
TGCGCCAGCAGCTTGGCGGGGATGAGCAATCAGCCCCAGCATTTT
CASSLAGMSNQPQHF
>TRBV7-9|.|TRBJ2-1|18|TRBD1
TGTGCCAGCAGCTTAGGCCCCTATGAACGACAGGGGTTCGATGAGCAGTTCTTC
CASSLGPYERQGFDEQFF
>TRBV19|.|TRBJ2-2|15|TRBD1
TGTGCCAGTAGTATCCGCAGGGGGCGAGACGGGGAGCTGTTTTTT
CASSIRRGRDGELFF
>TRBV5-1|few|TRBJ2-7|14|TRBD2
TGCGCCAGCAGCGACCCGGGCGGGGGTAACGAGCAGTACTTC
CASSDPGGGNEQYF
>TRBV7-9|once|TRBJ2-3|15|TRBD1
TGTGCCAGCAGCTCGGGACAGTCCCGAGCAGATACGCAGTATTTT
CASSSGQSRADTQYF
>TRBV4-1|.|TRBJ1-6|18|.
TGCGCCAGCAGCCAAGAAAACATGAGGCTCTCCTATAATTCACCCCTCCACTTT
CASSQENMRLSYNSPLHF
>TRBV30|.|TRBJ1-2|13|.
TGTGCCTGGAGTAAGGACAGTATGTATGGCTACACCTTC
CAWSKDSMYGYTF
>TRBV25-1|.|TRBJ1-2|14|TRBD1
TGTGCCAGCAAACAGGGGGCCCACCCAGATGGCTACACCTTC
CASKQGAHPDGYTF
>TRBV19|.|TRBJ2-7|14|.
TGTGCCAGTAGTATTGCGGACTCCTCCTACGAGCAGTACTTC
CASSIADSSYEQYF
>TRBV2|few|TRBJ1-1|15|.
TGTGCCAGCAGTCAAGGACTGGGGGGGAACACTGAAGCTTTCTTT
CASSQGLGGNTEAFF
>TRBV5-5|.|TRBJ2-5|16|TRBD1
TGTGCCAGCAGCTCCGACAGGGGACTCCTTCAAGAGACCCAGTACTTC
CASSSDRGLLQETQYF
>TRBV19|once|TRBJ2-3|16|TRBD2
TGTGCCAGTACCCCACTAGCGGGAGAGCTCACAGATACGCAGTATTTT
CASTPLAGELTDTQYF
>TRBV19|.|TRBJ2-5|15|TRBD1
TGTGCCAGTAGTAGTAGGACAGGGGGCGGGGAGACCCAGTACTTC
CASSSRTGGGETQYF
>TRBV6-5|.|TRBJ2-1|15|TRBD2
TGTGCCAGCAGGGCGGGACTAGCGGGAGAGAATGAGCAGTTCTTC
CASRAGLAGENEQFF
>TRBV2|few|TRBJ1-5|15|.
TGTGCCAGCAGTTCGGGAGGGATCCGCAATCAGCCCCAGCATTTT
CASSSGGIRNQPQHF
>TRBV18|.|TRBJ1-3|15|.
TGTGCCAGCTCACCAGCGGGGGCGATCGGAAACACCATATATTTT
CASSPAGAIGNTIYF
>TRBV7-8|.|TRBJ1-5|15|TRBD1
TGTGCCAGCAGCTTAAGTGGGACAGATAATCAGCCCCAGCATTTT
CASSLSGTDNQPQHF
>TRBV6-1|.|TRBJ1-4|14|.
TGTGCCAGCAGCTCGACGGGTTTCGATGAAAAACTGTTTTTT
CASSSTGFDEKLFF
>TRBV18|.|TRBJ2-2|15|.
TGTGCCAGCTCACCACCGGGACTCAACACCGGGGAGCTGTTTTTT
CASSPPGLNTGELFF
>TRBV7-2|.|TRBJ2-7|14|TRBD2
TGTGCCAGCAGCCTCGGGACTAGCGCTTACGAGCAGTACTTC
CASSLGTSAYEQYF
>TRBV30|few|TRBJ1-1|11|.
TGTGCCTGGAGTGACGACTCGGAAGCTTTCTTT
CAWSDDSEAFF
>TRBV5-4|few|TRBJ2-7|15|.
TGTGCCAGCAGCTTGCCCGGGACTGCCAACTACGAGCAGTACTTC
CASSLPGTANYEQYF
>TRBV5-1|.|TRBJ2-7|15|TRBD2
TGCGCCAGCAGCTTGGGGGCGGGAGGGCCGGGGGAGCAGTACTTC
CASSLGAGGPGEQYF
>TRBV10-3|.|TRBJ2-2|15|TRBD1
TGTGCCATCAGCGCTACAGGGGCGGGCACCGGGGAGCTGTTTTTT
CAISATGAGTGELFF
>TRBV5-1|.|TRBJ2-1|14|TRBD1
TGCGCCAGCAGCTTACAGGACAGGGGGGATGAGCAGTTCTTC
CASSLQDRGDEQFF
>TRBV7-2|.|TRBJ2-7|18|TRBD2
TGTGCCAGCAGCTTTGGGGCTAGCGGGAGGGGGGTTTCCTACGAGCAGTACTTC
CASSFGASGRGVSYEQYF
>TRBV19|.|TRBJ2-3|14|.
TGTGCCTCAAAGAGGGATTTCAGCACAGATACGCAGTATTTT
CASKRDFSTDTQYF
>TRBV6-6|.|TRBJ1-1|15|.
TGTGCCAGCAGTCCCTCGACGGGGGGGGCCGCTGAAGCTTTCTTT
CASSPSTGGAAEAFF
>TRBV19|.|TRBJ2-5|13|.
TGTGCCAGTAGTATAGAGAGGGAGGAGACCCAGTACTTC
CASSIEREETQYF
>TRBV5-4|few|TRBJ2-1|13|.
TGTGCCAGCAGCTTGGATAACGCGGCGGAGCAGTTCTTC
CASSLDNAAEQFF
>TRBV5-1|.|TRBJ1-2|15|.
TGCGCCAGCAGCTTGCTTCAGGGATCTCCTCAAGGCTACACCTTC
CASSLLQGSPQGYTF
>TRBV11-3|.|TRBJ2-7|15|.
TGTGCCAGCAGCTTAGATCGCCAGGGAAGCTACGAGCAGTACTTC
CASSLDRQGSYEQYF
>TRBV19|.|TRBJ2-1|15|.
TGTGCCAGTAGTATAGTCGAGGGGGACTACAATGAGCAGTTCTTC
CASSIVEGDYNEQFF
>TRBV11-2|once|TRBJ1-3|17|TRBD1
TGTGCCAGCAGCGACAGGGACAGGCCTTACCCCCGGGACACCATATATTTT
CASSDRDRPYPRDTIYF
>TRBV4-3|.|TRBJ2-5|17|.
TGCGCCAGCAGCCAAGATCGGCAGGGCGGTTTGGGAGAGACCCAGTACTTC
CASSQDRQGGLGETQYF
>TRBV5-4|.|TRBJ1-2|13|TRBD1
TGTGCCAGCAGCGTACAGGGGGCAGGGGGCTACACCTTC
CASSVQGAGGYTF
>TRBV27|.|TRBJ2-5|15|TRBD1
TGTGCCAGCAGTCTCTCTCAGGGGGTACGGGAGACCCAGTACTTC
CASSLSQGVRETQYF
>TRBV19|.|TRBJ2-1|15|.
TGTGCCAGTAGTATAGGCGGGCCCTCCTACAATGAGCAGTTCTTC
CASSIGGPSYNEQFF
>TRBV13|once|TRBJ2-3|15|.
TGTGCCAGCAGCTTAGGTGGCGGTAGCACAGATACGCAGTATTTT
CASSLGGGSTDTQYF
>TRBV5-4|.|TRBJ2-7|15|TRBD1
TGTGCCAGCAGCAAAAGGTGGGACAGGGGCCACGAGCAGTACTTC
CASSKRWDRGHEQYF
>TRBV28|.|TRBJ2-7|13|TRBD1
TGTGCCAGTTTCGGGACAGGATTTTACGAGCAGTACTTC
CASFGTGFYEQYF
>TRBV19|.|TRBJ1-1|13|.
TGTGCCAGTAGTTTTGGCCGGAACACTGAAGCTTTCTTT
CASSFGRNTEAFF
>TRBV28|.|TRBJ2-1|13|TRBD2
TGTGCCAGCAGACTAGCGGGAGTCTATGAGCAGTTCTTC
CASRLAGVYEQFF
>TRBV11-2|.|TRBJ1-2|16|.
TGTGCCAGCAGCTTAGGGGGGGGGTCGCCCAACTATGGCTACACCTTC
CASSLGGGSPNYGYTF
>TRBV5-4|.|TRBJ1-2|13|.
TGTGCCAGCAGCTTGGCTCGGGAGTTGAGCTACACCTTC
CASSLARELSYTF
>TRBV29-1|.|TRBJ1-1|12|TRBD1
TGCAGCGTTGGTGGGACAGCCACTGAAGCTTTCTTT
CSVGGTATEAFF
>TRBV9|.|TRBJ1-5|14|.
TGTGCCAGCAGCGTATCCCCTGAGGGTCAGCCCCAGCATTTT
CASSVSPEGQPQHF
>TRBV4-1|.|TRBJ2-7|17|TRBD2
TGCGCCAGCAGCATGGGACTAGCGGGGGCGATTACCTACGAGCAGTACTTC
CASSMGLAGAITYEQYF
>TRBV7-6|.|TRBJ2-7|11|.
TGTGCCAGCAGCCTGACAGACGAGCAGTACTTC
CASSLTDEQYF
>TRBV18|few|TRBJ1-1|14|TRBD1
TGTGCCAGCTCAAGGGACAGGGGGGATACTGAAGCTTTCTTT
CASSRDRGDTEAFF